Listed below are T cell receptor beta chains from one sample, sequenced in a study. TCRdb redid the calling of the 5' RACE reads with MiXCR, one entry per CDR3 protein. This table holds about 8,600 distinct CDR3 sequences, around 15% found once. Sequencing was performed on memory CD4+ T cells sorted from blood. These receptors came from a female donor with breast cancer. The conserved cysteine and the conserved F or W are not part of the CDR3 here. Each record gives: V gene, CDR3 protein.

TRBV19,ASSNRQSPLH
TRBV10-3,ASQTENTEAF
TRBV20-1,SAFWRGDLENYGYT
TRBV20-1,SARGGATGLVSTEAF
TRBV29-1,SKGTVDNEQF
TRBV4-1,ASSPRDQGINQPQH
TRBV6-1,ASSRDGAYEQY
TRBV5-1,ASSSGGGNREQF
TRBV5-4,ASSPPGTGLYEQY
TRBV4-3,ASSQDIFSYGQY
TRBV27,ASSLGTSGRNYEQY
TRBV12-3/TRBV12-4,ASSSSRQGKNTEAF
TRBV4-1,ASKGPLMNTEAF
TRBV7-9,ASSAYRGGRPNTEAF
TRBV4-1,ASSQESQGRSYNSPLH